The 26 T cell receptor beta chains below were found in one sample sequenced in a study of blood T cell repertoires in COVID-19. The table came from immunoSEQ multiplex PCR; TCRdb's copy has only in-frame clones and leaves some out. In the table there are 60,000 to 65,000 clones, 74% of which are singletons. The sample comprised peripheral blood. The receptor source for this set is an elderly woman with acute or convalescent COVID-19.

The rearrangement uses TRBV5-1 and TRBJ2-2; 8 nucleotides match TRBD1. Germline V lookup: CDR1 SGHRS, CDR2 YFSETQ. J gave up 6 bases and V 4 bases, and 14 bases lay outside the gene matches. CDR3 length: 17 residues. CDR3 loop: CASSAPGTGGLSGELFF. In nucleotides, the CDR3 is TGCGCCAGCAGCGCCCCCGGGACAGGAGGTTTATCCGGGGAGCTGTTTTTT.

The V call is TRBV19, the J call TRBJ1-2; weak D call: TRBD1 (6 bases). CDR3 size: 13 residues. Germline lookup yields CDR1 LNHDA and CDR2 SQIVND (reference sequence). V lost 2 bases and J 8 bases, leaving 12 bases between the germline ends. The CDR3 spells CASSIWGGYGYTF. The CDR3 coding sequence is TGTGCCAGTAGTATATGGGGGGGCTACGGCTACACCTTC.

The rearrangement uses TRBV5-6 and TRBJ2-5; 9 nucleotides match TRBD1. The germline V gene has CDR1 SGHDT and CDR2 YYEEEE. The CDR3 sequence is 15 residues long. Unmatched junction bases numbered 6, after V lost 2 bases and J lost 4 bases. CDR3 sequence: CASSFWDRETETQYF. For the CDR3, the DNA is TGTGCCAGCAGCTTCTGGGACAGGGAAACAGAGACCCAGTACTTC.

In this sample, this clone turned up once. This rearrangement joins TRBV29-1 to TRBJ2-7; TRBD2 might be the D (6 bases). The CDR3 loop spans 15 amino acids. Trimming took off 6 bases at V and 6 bases at J, with 24 bases between the two ends. Germline V gene sequence: CDR1 SQVTM, CDR2 ANQGSEA. The CDR3, as DNA: TGCAGCGTGTGGGCGGGTGGAGGAGGGAGTGGCGAGCAGTACTTC. Translated: CSVWAGGGGSGEQYF.

The chain employs TRBV18 and TRBJ2-1, with a possible D match to TRBD1 (5 bases). V lost 6 bases and J lost 9, with 12 bases in between. Germline-derived CDR1 and CDR2 are KGHSH and LQKENI. The CDR3 totals 12 residues. DNA for the CDR3: TGTGCCAGCTCGCCAGGGCGTCCTGAGCAGTTCTTC. Translated, it gives CASSPGRPEQFF. Using reference TRBV18 and TRBJ2-1 for the parts outside the CDR3, the full variable domain is NAGVMQNPRHLVRRRGQEARLRCSPMKGHSHVYWYRQLPEEGLKFMVYLQKENIIDESGMPKERFSAEFPKEGPSILRIQQVVRGDSAAYFCASSPGRPEQFFGPGTRLTVL.

The genes are TRBV15 and TRBJ2-3, with D perhaps matching TRBD2 (6 bases). Trimming stripped 0 bases from V and 6 bases from J, with 13 bases between. CDR1 is LNHNV and CDR2 is YYDKDF in the germline V gene (reference sequence). This CDR3 spans 15 amino acids. CDR3 bases: TGTGCCACCAGCAGAGATGGGGGGAGTGCCGATACGCAGTATTTT. Translated, it gives CATSRDGGSADTQYF.

The J gene is TRBJ2-1, the V gene TRBV19; TRBD2 agrees at 7 bases. Germline CDR1 is LNHDA and CDR2 is SQIVND (reference sequence). This CDR3 has 13 residues. The trim removed 7 bases at V and 8 bases at J, leaving 8 bases unmatched. This CDR3 reads CASTRTSGHEQFF. Here the CDR3 DNA reads TGTGCCAGTACACGGACTAGTGGGCATGAGCAGTTCTTC.

The chain employs TRBV11-1 and TRBJ2-5, with a tentative D call TRBD1 (5 bases). CDR3 length: 13 amino acids. Germline lookup yields CDR1 SGHAT and CDR2 FQDESV (reference sequence). The V and J ends lost 6 bases and 1 base respectively, with 9 bases between them. The chain's CDR3 is CASSRGIQETQYF. The CDR3 coding sequence is TGTGCCAGCAGTAGGGGAATCCAAGAGACCCAGTACTTC.

The CDR3 bases are TGTGCCAGCTCGGGGGTCGGGGAGACCCAGTACTTC. Translated, it gives CASSGVGETQYF. V usage is TRBV7-9 and J usage is TRBJ2-5, with D perhaps matching TRBD2 (6 bases). Germline V gene sequence: CDR1 SEHNR, CDR2 FQNEAQ (reference sequence). V lost 8 bases and J 5 bases, leaving 12 bases between the germline ends. The CDR3 runs to 12 residues. The whole variable domain, remainder taken from reference TRBV7-9 and TRBJ2-5, is DTGVSQNPRHKITKRGQNVTFRCDPISEHNRLYWYRQTLGQGPEFLTYFQNEAQLEKSRLLSDRFSAERPKGSFSTLEIQRTEQGDSAMYLCASSGVGETQYFGPGTRLLVL.

Only a few counts were recorded for this clone. The gene calls are TRBV11-2 and TRBJ1-2; TRBD1 agrees at 7 bases. CDR1 SGHAT and CDR2 FQNNGV come from the germline V gene. The CDR3 is 12 amino acids. V dropped 4 bases and J dropped 6; count of bases not matched to a gene: 2. CDR3 region: CASSSDRDGYTF. The DNA of the CDR3 is TGTGCCAGCAGCTCAGACAGGGATGGCTACACCTTC.

The rearrangement uses TRBV3-1 (or the pseudogene TRBV3-2) and TRBJ2-1, with TRBD2 identical over 12 bases. The CDR3 totals 16 residues. CDR1 and CDR2 from the germline V gene are LGHDT and YNNKEL (reference sequence). Unmatched junction bases numbered 6, after V lost 4 bases and J lost 5 bases. The CDR3 is CASSPRTSGTHNEQFF. The CDR3, as DNA: TGTGCCAGCAGCCCTCGGACTAGCGGGACCCACAATGAGCAGTTCTTC.

The chain recombines TRBV5-1 with TRBJ2-5; possible D gene TRBD2, 6 bases. The CDR3 consists of 15 residues. Germline CDR1 is SGHRS and CDR2 is YFSETQ. V was shortened by 4 bases and J by 2 bases, with 15 bases between the two germline ends. The CDR3 DNA sequence: TGCGCCAGCAGCCCGGGGACTTTCGCACAAGAGACCCAGTACTTC. It yields the protein CASSPGTFAQETQYF.

DNA of the CDR3: TGCGCCAGCAGCCAAGTTGGGGGGACAGTAACTGGCTACACCTTC. Translation gives CASSQVGGTVTGYTF. V is TRBV4-1 and J is TRBJ1-2; 7 nucleotides line up with TRBD1. The CDR3 loop spans 15 amino acids. The V gene's germline CDR1 is MGHRA and CDR2 YSYEKL. Unmatched junction bases numbered 9, after V lost 1 base and J lost 7 bases.

This chain links TRBV19 with TRBJ1-3; unclear D gene. Trimming pared 5 bases from V and 4 bases from J, leaving 24 bases between. This CDR3 comprises 18 residues. CDR1 and CDR2 from the germline V gene are LNHDA and SQIVND (reference sequence). The CDR3: CASSPKTALSGFGNTIYF. The CDR3 coding sequence is TGTGCCAGTAGTCCTAAAACGGCTTTATCGGGGTTCGGAAACACCATATATTTT.

The chain recombines TRBV11-3 with TRBJ2-4; D possibly corresponds to TRBD1 (7 bases). Germline lookup yields CDR1 SGHNT and CDR2 YENEEA. V shed 5 bases and J shed 8 bases, with 19 bases lying between them. The CDR3 totals 15 residues. The DNA of the CDR3 is TGTGCCAGCAGCCGCGGGACAGCAGCTTCTGACATTCAGTACTTC. Amino acid sequence: CASSRGTAASDIQYF.

This chain connects TRBV6-5 to TRBJ2-1; 10 positions agree with TRBD1. V lost 6 bases to trimming and J lost 3 bases; unmatched junction nucleotides: 5. The CDR3 extends over 15 amino acids. Germline-derived CDR1 and CDR2 are MNHEY and SVGAGI. In nucleotides, the CDR3 is TGTGCCAGCAGAACCGGGACAGGGGTCTACAATGAGCAGTTCTTC. Protein sequence: CASRTGTGVYNEQFF.

This clone was counted only a few times. The chain employs TRBV9 and TRBJ2-7; 10 nucleotides agree with TRBD2. Germline CDR1 SGDLS, CDR2 YYNGEE. V lost 0 bases and J lost 2; bases outside the gene matches: 8. This CDR3 comprises 17 residues. This chain's CDR3 is CASSVAMRTSGPYEQYF. The CDR3 nucleotides are TGTGCCAGCAGCGTAGCAATGAGGACTAGCGGCCCCTACGAGCAGTACTTC. The entire variable domain, with the rest obtained from reference TRBV9 and TRBJ2-7, is as follows: DSGVTQTPKHLITATGQRVTLRCSPRSGDLSVYWYQQSLDQGLQFLIQYYNGEERAKGNILERFSAQQFPDLHSELNLSSLELGDSALYFCASSVAMRTSGPYEQYFGPGTRLTVT.

The chain joins TRBV7-2 to TRBJ1-1, with a weak D call TRBD1 (5 bases). Germline loops: CDR1 SGHTA, CDR2 FQGNSA. The CDR3 runs 14 residues. Trimming removed 4 bases from V and 1 base from J, with 10 bases in between. The CDR3 protein is CASSSTARNTEAFF. The CDR3 coding sequence is TGTGCCAGCAGCTCGACAGCGAGGAACACTGAAGCTTTCTTT.

V usage is TRBV4-2 and J usage is TRBJ1-3, with 8 bases matching TRBD1. Trimming cost V 1 base and J 2 bases; bases outside gene matches: 1. The germline CDR1 and CDR2 sequences are LGHNA and YNFKEQ. This CDR3 contains 15 residues. The CDR3 sequence: CASSQVTGAGNTIYF. The CDR3 coding sequence is TGTGCCAGCAGCCAAGTGACAGGGGCTGGAAACACCATATATTTT.

This chain uses TRBV6-6 with TRBJ1-3, with 9 bases lining up with TRBD1. This CDR3 spans 20 amino acids. The V gene's germline CDR1 is MNHNY and CDR2 SVGAGI (reference sequence). Losses at the gene ends were 5 bases for V and 0 bases for J; bases not matched to a gene: 17. Here the CDR3 reads CASSPRGQGLSPPSGNTIYF. The CDR3 region has the DNA TGTGCCAGCAGTCCCCGGGGACAGGGCCTTTCCCCCCCCTCTGGAAACACCATATATTTT.

This chain uses TRBV19 with TRBJ1-2; TRBD1 aligns across 9 bases. The V gene's germline CDR1 is LNHDA and CDR2 SQIVND (reference sequence). The CDR3 totals 14 residues. Unmatched junction bases numbered 6, after V lost 6 bases and J lost 4 bases. This CDR3 is CASRSGQGLYGYTF. In DNA form, the CDR3 reads TGTGCCAGTAGATCCGGACAGGGGCTCTATGGCTACACCTTC.

This chain uses TRBV28 with TRBJ2-5, with 8 bases fitting TRBD1. The junction had 4 bases not matched to a gene; V was cut back by 2 bases and J by 2 bases. The germline CDR1 and CDR2 sequences are MDHEN and SYDVKM. CDR3 size: 15 residues. CDR3 in amino acids: CASSLGGQGQETQYF. In DNA form, the CDR3 reads TGTGCCAGCAGTTTAGGAGGACAGGGTCAAGAGACCCAGTACTTC.

This clone came up a few times. The CDR3 loop is CASSESTGVDEKLFF. The CDR3 bases are TGTGCCAGCAGTGAATCGACAGGGGTCGATGAAAAACTGTTTTTT. This chain connects TRBV6-1 to TRBJ1-4, with TRBD1 identical over 8 bases. This CDR3 has 15 residues. With V trimmed by 2 bases and J by 6 bases, 5 bases remained unmatched. Germline CDR1 MNHNS, CDR2 SASEGT.

The chain carries TRBV6-4 and TRBJ2-2; 7 bases line up with TRBD1. CDR1 and CDR2 from the germline V gene are MRHNA and SNTAGT. This CDR3 is built from 14 residues. Germline trimming cut 6 bases from V and 7 bases from J; bases unmatched to any gene: 8. This CDR3 is CASSREGGLGELFF. The CDR3 nucleotides are TGTGCCAGCAGCAGGGAAGGGGGCCTCGGGGAGCTGTTTTTT.

This clone has just a few counts. This chain uses TRBV30 with TRBJ2-5, with 8 bases identical to TRBD2. CDR1 is GTSNPN, CDR2 SVGIG, per germline (reference sequence). J was trimmed by 2 bases and V by 2 bases; bases with no gene match: 10. The CDR3 extends over 16 amino acids. CDR3 protein: CAWSNVGTSGQETQYF. The DNA of the CDR3 is TGTGCCTGGAGTAACGTCGGAACTAGCGGACAAGAGACCCAGTACTTC.

This chain connects TRBV2 to TRBJ2-3, with TRBD2 matching over 10 bases. V was pared by 6 bases and J by 4 bases, with 7 bases of the junction left unmatched. Germline values: CDR1 SNHLY, CDR2 FYNNEI. CDR3 length: 15 residues. Here the CDR3 DNA reads TGTGCCAGCAGCCCAGCGGGAGGGCCGTCAGATACGCAGTATTTT. This encodes CASSPAGGPSDTQYF.